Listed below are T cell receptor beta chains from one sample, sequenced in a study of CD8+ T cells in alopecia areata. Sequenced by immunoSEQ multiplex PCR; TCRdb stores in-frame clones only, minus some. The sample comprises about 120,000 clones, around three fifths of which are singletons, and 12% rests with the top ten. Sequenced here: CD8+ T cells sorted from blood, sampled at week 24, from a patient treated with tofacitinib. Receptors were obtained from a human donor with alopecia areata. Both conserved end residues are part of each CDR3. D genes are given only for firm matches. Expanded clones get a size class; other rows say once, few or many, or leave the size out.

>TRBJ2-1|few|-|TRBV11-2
CASSRTTGGEQFF
TGTGCCAGCAGCCGTACGACAGGCGGTGAGCAGTTCTTC
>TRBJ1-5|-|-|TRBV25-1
CASSARANQPQHF
TGTGCCAGCAGTGCCAGGGCCAATCAGCCCCAGCATTTT
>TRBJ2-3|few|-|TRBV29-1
CSVVPTATGSDTQYF
TGCAGCGTGGTGCCCACCGCCACAGGGTCCGATACGCAGTATTTT
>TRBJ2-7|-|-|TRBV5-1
CASSFRGEQYF
TGCGCCAGCAGCTTCAGGGGCGAGCAGTACTTC
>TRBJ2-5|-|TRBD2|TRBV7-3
CASSYSGGQETQYF
TGTGCCAGCAGCTATAGCGGGGGCCAAGAGACCCAGTACTTC
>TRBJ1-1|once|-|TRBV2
CASSDRVGNTEAFF
TGTGCCAGCAGTGACAGGGTAGGAAACACTGAAGCTTTCTTT
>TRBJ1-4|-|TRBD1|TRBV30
CACYSGTGYEKLFF
TGTGCCTGTTACTCCGGGACAGGGTACGAAAAACTGTTTTTT
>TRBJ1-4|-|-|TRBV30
CAWSAPFNEKLFF
TGTGCCTGGAGTGCCCCCTTTAATGAAAAACTGTTTTTT
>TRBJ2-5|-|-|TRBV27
CASSWVGGLETQYF
TGTGCCAGCAGTTGGGTTGGGGGACTAGAGACCCAGTACTTC
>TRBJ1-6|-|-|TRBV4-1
CASSQDRDYNSPLHF
TGCGCCAGCAGCCAAGATCGGGATTATAATTCACCCCTCCACTTT
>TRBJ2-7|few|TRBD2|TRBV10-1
CASITPGGEQYF
TGCGCCAGCATCACTCCGGGGGGTGAGCAGTACTTC
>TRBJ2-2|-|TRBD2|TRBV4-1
CASSQTSGGRTGELFF
TGCGCCAGCAGCCAAACTAGCGGGGGCCGCACCGGGGAGCTGTTTTTT
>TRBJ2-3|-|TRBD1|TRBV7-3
CASSATTGQGTDTQYF
TGTGCCAGCAGCGCAACAACGGGACAGGGGACAGATACGCAGTATTTT
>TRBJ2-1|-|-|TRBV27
CASSSDYSYNEQFF
TGTGCCAGCAGTTCTGACTACTCCTACAATGAGCAGTTCTTC
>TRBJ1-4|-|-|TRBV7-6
CASSQNGELNEKLFF
TGTGCCAGCAGCCAAAATGGGGAGTTAAATGAAAAACTGTTTTTT
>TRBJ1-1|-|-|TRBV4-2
CASSPGLLGTEAFF
TGTGCCAGCAGCCCGGGGTTGTTGGGCACTGAAGCTTTCTTT
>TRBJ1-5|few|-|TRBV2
CASKRGSQPQHF
TGTGCCAGCAAACGGGGGAGTCAGCCCCAGCATTTT
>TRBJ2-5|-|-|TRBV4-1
CASSQRVLVETQYF
TGCGCCAGCAGCCAAAGGGTCCTAGTCGAGACCCAGTACTTC
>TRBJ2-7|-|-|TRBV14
CASSLGGASEQYF
TGTGCCAGCAGCCTCGGAGGAGCCAGCGAGCAGTACTTC
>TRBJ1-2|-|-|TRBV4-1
CASSQETGYGYTF
TGCGCCAGCAGCCAAGAAACTGGCTATGGCTACACCTTC
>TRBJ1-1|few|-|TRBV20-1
CSAWDNTEAFF
TGCAGTGCTTGGGATAACACTGAAGCTTTCTTT
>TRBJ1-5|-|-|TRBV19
CASSIRENSQPQHF
TGTGCCAGTAGTATCAGGGAAAATAGTCAGCCCCAGCATTTT
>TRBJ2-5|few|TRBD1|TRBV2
CASSHDVGQKYQETQYF
TGTGCCAGCAGCCACGACGTGGGACAGAAGTACCAAGAGACCCAGTACTTC
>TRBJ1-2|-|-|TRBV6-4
CASSVRGEGEDYGYTF
TGTGCCAGCAGTGTTCGTGGGGAAGGTGAAGACTATGGCTACACCTTC
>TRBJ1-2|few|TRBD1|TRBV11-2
CASSTSGTGLYGYTF
TGTGCCAGCAGCACATCTGGGACAGGGTTATATGGCTACACCTTC
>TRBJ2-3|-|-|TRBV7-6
CASSPPGGKTDTQYF
TGTGCCAGCAGCCCACCGGGGGGCAAAACAGATACGCAGTATTTT
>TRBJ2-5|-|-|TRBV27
CASSLTVQETQYF
TGTGCCAGCAGTCTGACAGTTCAAGAGACCCAGTACTTC
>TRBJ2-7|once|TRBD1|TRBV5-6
CASSFGTGSYEQYF
TGTGCCAGCAGCTTTGGGACAGGGAGCTACGAGCAGTACTTC
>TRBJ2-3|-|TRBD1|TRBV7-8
CASSSRTGRATDTQYF
TGTGCCAGCAGCTCGAGGACAGGGCGGGCCACAGATACGCAGTATTTT
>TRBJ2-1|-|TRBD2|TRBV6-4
CASSYGGGYNEQFF
TGTGCCAGCAGTTACGGCGGGGGGTACAATGAGCAGTTCTTC
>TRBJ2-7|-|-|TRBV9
CASSVGGYGYEQYF
TGTGCCAGCAGCGTAGGGGGGTACGGCTACGAGCAGTACTTC
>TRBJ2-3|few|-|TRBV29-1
CKAWGTPNTDTQYF
TGCAAAGCTTGGGGAACTCCTAACACAGATACGCAGTATTTT
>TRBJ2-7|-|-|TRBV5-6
CASSLGQVEMVEQYF
TGTGCCAGCAGCTTGGGCCAGGTCGAAATGGTGGAGCAGTACTTC
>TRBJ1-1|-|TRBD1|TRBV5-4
CASSLERTGGSNTEAFF
TGTGCCAGCAGCTTGGAGAGAACAGGGGGTTCGAACACTGAAGCTTTCTTT
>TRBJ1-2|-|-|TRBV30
CARNLFGENSYGYTF
TGTGCCCGAAATCTGTTCGGGGAGAACAGCTATGGCTACACCTTC
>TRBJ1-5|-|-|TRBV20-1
CSAGQPQHF
TGCAGTGCTGGGCAGCCCCAGCATTTT
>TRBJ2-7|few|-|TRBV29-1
CSVIATAYEQYF
TGCAGCGTTATAGCTACGGCCTACGAGCAGTACTTC
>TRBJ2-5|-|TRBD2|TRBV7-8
CASSAFGTSKETQYF
TGTGCCAGCAGCGCATTTGGGACTAGCAAAGAGACCCAGTACTTC
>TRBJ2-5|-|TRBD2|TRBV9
CASSFTGRHQETQYF
TGTGCCAGCAGCTTCACCGGGAGGCACCAAGAGACCCAGTACTTC
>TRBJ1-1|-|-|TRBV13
CASSYWGDMNTEAFF
TGTGCCAGCAGCTACTGGGGGGACATGAACACTGAAGCTTTCTTT
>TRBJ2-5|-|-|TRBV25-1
CASSGVGTSPSETQYF
TGTGCCAGCAGTGGAGTGGGAACTAGTCCTTCGGAGACCCAGTACTTC
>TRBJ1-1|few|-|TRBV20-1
CSAREGIEAFF
TGCAGTGCTAGGGAGGGAATTGAAGCTTTCTTT
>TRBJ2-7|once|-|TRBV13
CASSLQTGGYEQYF
TGTGCCAGCAGCTTACAGACAGGTGGCTACGAGCAGTACTTC
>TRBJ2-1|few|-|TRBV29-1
CSFVGGAFYEQFF
TGCAGCTTCGTAGGGGGGGCGTTTTATGAGCAGTTCTTC
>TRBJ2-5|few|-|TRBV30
CAWGTGLQETQYF
TGTGCCTGGGGGACCGGACTACAAGAGACCCAGTACTTC
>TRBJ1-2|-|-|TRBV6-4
CASSDSAGVYGYTF
TGTGCCAGCAGTGACTCGGCGGGGGTTTATGGCTACACCTTC
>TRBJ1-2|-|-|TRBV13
CASSFWVGQFDGYTF
TGTGCCAGCAGCTTCTGGGTAGGGCAGTTTGATGGCTACACCTTC
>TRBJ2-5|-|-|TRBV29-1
CSVVQGEGEQYF
TGCAGCGTTGTACAGGGGGAGGGGGAGCAGTACTTC
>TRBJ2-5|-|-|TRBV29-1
CSVVNANQETQYF
TGCAGCGTTGTTAACGCAAACCAAGAGACCCAGTACTTC
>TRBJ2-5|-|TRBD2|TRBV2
CASTGLAGTIQETQYF
TGTGCCAGCACTGGACTAGCGGGGACCATCCAAGAGACCCAGTACTTC
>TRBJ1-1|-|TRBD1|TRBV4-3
CASSQDAGGLNTEAFF
TGCGCCAGCAGCCAAGACGCAGGGGGCCTGAACACTGAAGCTTTCTTT